Shown below are 5 T cell receptor beta chains from a single sample sequenced in a study of cytomegalovirus exposure and HLA in healthy donors. The study ran its PCR with 60 Vbeta and 13 Jbeta primers. TCRdb's copy holds only in-frame clones and misses some; the assay was immunoSEQ multiplex PCR. The sample comprises about 170,000 clones, 60% to 75% of which are singletons, and around 3% rests with the top ten. The sequenced material came from PBMCs. The receptors shown here come from a woman aged 50 to 60 in good health and CMV-seropositive.

The chain couples TRBV15 to TRBJ2-5, with D tentatively TRBD1 (5 bases). The J call may not be correct, given that the DNA end is closer to TRBJ2-7. The germline CDR1 and CDR2 sequences are LNHNV and YYDKDF (reference sequence). The CDR3 sequence is 16 residues long. As DNA, the CDR3 is TGTGCCACCAGCAGAGTGGCCAGGGCTTGGTCCTACGAGCAGTACTTC. Residues: CATSRVARAWSYEQYF.

This clone was recorded a few times. The V gene is TRBV2, the J gene TRBJ1-2; 9 bases line up with TRBD1. CDR1 and CDR2 (germline): SNHLY, FYNNEI. The ends lost 9 bases at V and 6 bases at J; junction bases unmatched: 5. The CDR3 loop spans 12 amino acids. CDR3 sequence: CARGTGWDGYTF. Here the CDR3 DNA reads TGTGCCAGAGGGACAGGGTGGGATGGCTACACCTTC.

This clone was picked up a small number of times. The chain joins TRBV13 to TRBJ2-7, with 7 bases lining up with TRBD1. Germline values: CDR1 PRHDT, CDR2 FYEKMQ (reference sequence). CDR3 length: 14 residues. With 6 bases clipped from V and 3 bases from J, the junction kept 8 bases outside the gene matches. The CDR3 loop reads CASSRTGPNYEQYF. CDR3 bases: TGTGCCAGCAGTCGGACAGGACCAAACTACGAGCAGTACTTC.

V is TRBV6-1 and J is TRBJ1-2, with 8 bases aligning to TRBD1. Germline trimming cut 10 bases from V and 8 bases from J; bases unmatched to any gene: 12. CDR3 length: 13 residues. The V gene's germline CDR1 is MNHNS and CDR2 SASEGT. CDR3 protein: CATTGGSSGGYTF. The CDR3 DNA reads as TGTGCCACCACAGGGGGTAGTTCTGGGGGCTACACCTTC.

The chain uses TRBV11-2 and TRBJ2-5, with 8 nucleotides matching TRBD2. Looked up from germline, CDR1 is SGHAT and CDR2 is FQNNGV. V was clipped by 1 base and J by 1 base; unmatched bases: 11. The CDR3 sequence is 18 residues long. CDR3 in DNA: TGTGCCAGCAGCTTAGTTCCCCCAGCGGGGGCATCCCAAGAGACCCAGTACTTC. Protein: CASSLVPPAGASQETQYF.